The 17 T cell receptor beta chains presented below share a single source sample, sequenced in a study of T cell responses to AZD1222 COVID-19 vaccine. This table comes from immunoSEQ multiplex PCR, and its TCRdb copy is limited to in-frame clones, with some not included. Of 18,000 or so clones in the sample, just under 90% were seen once. The specimen was peripheral blood, collected 28 days after the second AZD1222 dose. Receptor source: an adult who received the AZD1222 COVID-19 vaccine.

The CDR3 DNA reads as TGTGCCAGCAGTAAAAGCTCCTATAATTCACCCCTCCACTTT. It is translated as CASSKSSYNSPLHF. The V gene is TRBV6-2 or TRBV6-3, the J gene TRBJ1-6; no clear D gene. V lost 5 bases and J 0 bases, leaving 5 bases between the germline ends. This CDR3 is built from 14 residues. Germline values: CDR1 MNHEY, CDR2 SVGEGT.

On this clone: Germline and junction disagree at one end, which may indicate a read error. The chain links TRBV7-7 to TRBJ2-1, with TRBD2 matching over 9 bases. Germline V gene data show CDR1 as SSHAT and CDR2 as FNYEAQ (reference sequence). The length of the CDR3 is 15 residues. CDR3 in amino acids: CASSLGTSPGNEQFF. The CDR3 nucleotides are TGTGCTAGCAGCTTAGGGACTAGCCCGGGGAATGAGCAGTTCTTC.

The rearrangement links TRBV3-1 (or the pseudogene TRBV3-2) to TRBJ2-5; 9 nucleotides align to TRBD2. The germline V gene has CDR1 LGHDT and CDR2 YNNKEL (reference sequence). This CDR3 spans 15 amino acids. J gave up 5 bases and V 4 bases, and 8 bases lay outside the gene matches. The CDR3 coding sequence is TGTGCCAGCAGCCCCCCCTTAGGACTAGCGGAGACCCAGTACTTC. This sequence encodes CASSPPLGLAETQYF.

CDR3 in amino acids: CASSHKQGNQPQHF. CDR3 nucleotides: TGTGCCAGCAGCCATAAACAGGGCAATCAGCCCCAGCATTTT. J is TRBJ1-5 and V is TRBV5-8; perhaps TRBD1 as D (5 bases). The CDR3 has 14 amino acids. Germline V gene data show CDR1 as SGHTS and CDR2 as YDEGEE. Trimming removed 4 bases from V and 2 bases from J, with 10 bases in between. Variable domain in full (rest from reference TRBV5-8 and TRBJ1-5): EAGVTQSPTHLIKTRGQQATLRCSPISGHTSVYWYQQALGLGLQFLLWYDEGEERNRGNFPPRFSGRQFPNYSSELNVNALELEDSALYLCASSHKQGNQPQHFGDGTRLSIL.

V is TRBV28 and J is TRBJ2-7, with D perhaps TRBD1 or TRBD2 (6 bases each). In germline, CDR1 is MDHEN, CDR2 SYDVKM. The V end was cut by 6 bases, the J end by 3 bases, with 15 bases between. CDR3 length: 14 amino acids. CDR3 protein: CASRSGAADYEQYF. CDR3 coding DNA: TGTGCCAGCAGGTCGGGGGCGGCGGACTACGAGCAGTACTTC.

This chain uses TRBV7-9 with TRBJ2-3; a weak D match, TRBD2 (5 bases). The CDR3 sequence is 16 residues long. CDR1 is SEHNR, CDR2 FQNEAQ, per germline (reference sequence). The V and J ends lost 7 bases and 2 bases respectively, with 19 bases between them. This chain's CDR3 is CASTDYPFGDTDTQYF. The CDR3 DNA follows: TGTGCCAGCACAGACTACCCCTTCGGGGACACAGATACGCAGTATTTT. Looking up the rest from reference TRBV7-9 and TRBJ2-3 gives the full variable domain: DTGVSQNPRHKITKRGQNVTFRCDPISEHNRLYWYRQTLGQGPEFLTYFQNEAQLEKSRLLSDRFSAERPKGSFSTLEIQRTEQGDSAMYLCASTDYPFGDTDTQYFGPGTRLTVL.

The V and J genes are TRBV5-1 and TRBJ1-2, with D possibly TRBD1 on 5 matching bases. Germline CDR1 reads SGHRS; CDR2 reads YFSETQ. Trimming stripped 0 bases from V and 5 bases from J, with 8 bases between. The length of the CDR3 is 13 residues. CDR3 coding DNA: TGCGCCAGCAGCTTGGGACAGATTTATGGCTACACCTTC. This translates into CASSLGQIYGYTF.

The chain combines TRBV15 with TRBJ2-1, with TRBD2 matching over 8 bases. V lost 1 base and J lost 6; bases outside the gene matches: 5. Per the germline V gene, CDR1 is LNHNV and CDR2 is YYDKDF (reference sequence). The CDR3 covers 15 residues. For the CDR3, the DNA is TGTGCCACCAGCAGAGGTGGCGGGAGGCGCAATGAGCAGTTCTTC. As protein: CATSRGGGRRNEQFF.

The chain employs TRBV12-3 or TRBV12-4 and TRBJ2-5, with D unclear. Trimming stripped 1 base from V and 7 bases from J, with 4 bases between. This CDR3 contains 11 residues. CDR3 in amino acids: CASSLGGTQYF. CDR3 sequence (DNA): TGTGCCAGCAGTTTAGGGGGGACCCAGTACTTC.

V and J are TRBV12-3 or TRBV12-4 and TRBJ1-1; D gene ambiguous. The length of the CDR3 is 12 residues. The V end lost 3 bases, the J end lost 5 bases, and 7 bases lay between the germline ends. This CDR3 reads CASSFDQTEAFF. CDR3 DNA sequence: TGTGCCAGCAGTTTCGACCAGACTGAAGCTTTCTTT.

This chain joins TRBV29-1 and TRBJ1-1; TRBD1 agrees at 8 bases. The germline gives CDR1 SQVTM, CDR2 ANQGSEA. The CDR3 is 13 amino acids. The V and J ends lost 4 bases and 3 bases, in that order; junction bases with no gene match: 4. The CDR3 spells CSVGTTGDTEAFF. The DNA of the CDR3 is TGCAGCGTTGGGACGACAGGGGACACTGAAGCTTTCTTT.

V gene TRBV3-1 (or the pseudogene TRBV3-2) combines with J gene TRBJ1-6, with unresolved D. CDR3 length equals 13 residues. Germline CDR1 and CDR2: LGHDT and YNNKEL (reference sequence). Trimming stripped 1 base from V and 6 bases from J, with 4 bases between. Written as DNA, the CDR3 is TGTGCCAGCAGCCAAGGCAGTAATTCACCCCTCCACTTT. It specifies CASSQGSNSPLHF.

This chain uses TRBV19 with TRBJ2-2; TRBD1 matches 8 bases. J gave up 4 bases and V 10 bases, and 11 bases lay outside the gene matches. The CDR3 spans 15 residues. The germline V gene has CDR1 LNHDA and CDR2 SQIVND (reference sequence). The CDR3 DNA is TGTGCCACCCAGACAGGGGTCAAATTCACCGGGGAGCTGTTTTTT. It translates to CATQTGVKFTGELFF.

The J gene is TRBJ2-1, the V gene TRBV24-1; 8 bases are a match to TRBD1. CDR1 KGHDR and CDR2 SFDVKD come from the germline V gene. V lost 9 bases and J lost 5; bases outside the gene matches: 8. This CDR3 is 14 amino acids long. The CDR3 loop reads CATLGQGPDNEQFF. The CDR3 DNA sequence: TGTGCCACCCTTGGACAGGGCCCGGACAATGAGCAGTTCTTC.

This chain connects TRBV5-4 to TRBJ2-1; TRBD2 agrees at 8 bases. With V trimmed by 5 bases and J by 4 bases, 11 bases remained unmatched. The CDR3 sequence is 16 residues long. CDR1 is SGHNT and CDR2 is YYREEE in the germline V gene (reference sequence). The CDR3 DNA follows: TGTGCCAGCAGTCCCAGCGGGAGTGTAGCATACAATGAGCAGTTCTTC. Its protein product is CASSPSGSVAYNEQFF.

V gene TRBV3-1 (or the pseudogene TRBV3-2) combines with J gene TRBJ1-1, with D maybe TRBD1 (5 bases). The CDR3 runs 13 residues. CDR1 and CDR2 from the germline V gene are LGHDT and YNNKEL (reference sequence). V was pared by 11 bases and J by 1 base, with 14 bases between. The CDR3 DNA reads as TGTGCCGTTTCAGGGCGGACGAACACTGAAGCTTTCTTT. It encodes CAVSGRTNTEAFF.

The rearrangement uses TRBV19 and TRBJ2-2; a possible D gene is TRBD1 (6 bases). CDR3 length equals 15 residues. V lost 3 bases to trimming and J lost 5 bases, with 13 bases between them. CDR1 is LNHDA, CDR2 SQIVND, per germline (reference sequence). The CDR3 loop reads CASSMFWGQTGELFF. CDR3 bases: TGTGCCAGTAGTATGTTCTGGGGGCAAACCGGGGAGCTGTTTTTT.